A single TCR beta chain is shown here with its context. This CDR3 has 14 amino acids. Deletions cut 2 bases from V and 7 bases from J, with 12 bases between. CDR1 is KGHSH, CDR2 LQKENI, per germline. The PCR used 60 Vbeta and 13 Jbeta primers. Some clones are missing from TCRdb's copy, which holds only in-frame ones; the method was immunoSEQ multiplex PCR. The data include 220,000 or so clones; the top ten clones carry around 1.1%. This entry is derived from a study of cytomegalovirus exposure and HLA in healthy donors. The specimen was PBMCs. The chain employs TRBV18 and TRBJ2-1; D unresolved. The TCR comes from a girl aged 2-15 years in good health and CMV-seropositive. CDR3 sequence (DNA): TGTGCCAGCTCACCATCGCCTTCCACAAATGAGCAGTTCTTC. Translated: CASSPSPSTNEQFF.